This T cell receptor beta chain was identified in a study of cytomegalovirus exposure and HLA in healthy donors. Regarding the study as a whole: For presence/absence analyses, sequencing depth was assumed to be roughly uniform across donors.

Healthy bone marrow donors made up the donors. The germline V gene encodes CDR1 SGHTA and CDR2 FQGNSA. This CDR3 comprises 13 residues. V was shortened by 1 base and J by 5 bases, with 8 bases between the two germline ends. This PCR relied on a set of 60 Vbeta primers and 13 Jbeta primers. Repertoires were generated with immunoSEQ multiplex PCR, while TCRdb's copy carries only in-frame clones and drops some. The data contain 70,000 or so clones, just over 65% of them singletons. As to this clone: The target antigen is unknown.

The chain is built from TRBV7-2 and TRBJ2-5; D is unresolved. The source is a woman in her thirties in good health and CMV-seronegative. Material for sequencing was PBMCs. The DNA for the CDR3 is TGTGCCAGCAGCTTAGGGAACGGGGAGACCCAGTACTTC. This translates into CASSLGNGETQYF.